This TCR beta chain came from a study of blood T cell repertoires in COVID-19 (dated by TCRdb to the early 2020s). Looking at the study overall: Samples from collaborators originated in the United States, Italy and Spain and spanned both the acute and convalescent phases of COVID-19. The prospective study material was composed of cDNA or gDNA derived from T cells, B-cell-depleted T cells, or PBMCs. Subjects who had been exposed to COVID-19, were actively infected with it, or had recovered from it provided the deeply sampled blood TCRbeta repertoires that made up the dataset. The repertoires were made available in a free public database intended to serve as a resource for research on the immune response to SARS-CoV-2. The samples were drawn from two sources: the first 160 participants of the ongoing ImmuneRACE study, and fewer than 1,500 subjects contributed by 6 global collaborators. Nearly every sample came with metadata listing a de-identified subject ID, COVID-19 status, age in years and sex. HLA class I and class II types, where available, came from metadata supplied by the sample provider rather than from assay-based typing. Broader findings and caveats from the paper: The amount of clinical and demographic metadata varied by source and participant and was provided uncurated.

TCRbeta CDR3 regions were amplified from genomic DNA using the immunoSEQ Assay, a bias-controlled multiplex PCR. The authors' analysis ran thus. The number of nucleated cells in each sample was estimated from the amplification of reference gene primers within the assay. To quantify the absolute abundance of each unique TCRbeta CDR3 rearrangement, sequence reads were collapsed and filtered. For each sample, productive Simpson clonality was calculated as the square root of Simpson's diversity index over productive rearrangements. TCRdb stores this immuneACCESS table with in-frame sequences only. Part of the clones is absent; in the studies checked, under half of the shortfall reflects unresolved V genes, and no reason is known for the rest. From that table come the V and J calls and clone size; the DNA was used to work out D and trimming. This sample is represented by about 130,000 clones; approximately 85% of them were singletons. Jointly, the top ten make up roughly 27% of the sample.

Whole blood was collected in K2EDTA tubes by collaborating institutions according to the institutions' own protocols. For TCRbeta analysis, collaborators shipped samples in one of three forms: frozen whole blood, isolated PBMCs, or DNA extracted from either of those sample types. About this clone: Its antigen is not yet known. No base quality values were provided; no much bigger clone lies one nucleotide off.

The CDR3 goes from the cysteine to the phenylalanine over 13 residues. Only CDR3 DNA is held: 39 bases, read in frame from base 1. The germline V gene (reference sequence) yields SGHKS for CDR1 and YYEKEE for CDR2. The germline V and J ends show losses of 5 bases and 1 base respectively, and no gene match explains 1 base of the junction. The clonotype originates from a woman over 75 with acute or convalescent COVID-19. Input material: peripheral blood. The rearrangement combines TRBV5-5 with TRBJ1-1, and TRBD1 aligns with 8 junction nucleotides. This receptor carries the CDR3 CASRGQENTEAFF. The DNA sequence is as follows: TGTGCCAGCAGGGGACAGGAGAACACTGAAGCTTTCTTT.